The 14 T cell receptor beta chains listed next were all sequenced from one sample in a study of blood T cells in healthy people across ages. A sample-barcoded 5' primer and a J-beta primer mix were used in a second PCR of roughly 7 to 12 cycles. In TCRdb, the 5' RACE reads were re-called with MiXCR into one record per CDR3 protein. The table has about 1.7 million distinct CDR3 sequences, 28% seen once. Sequencing input: blood. The receptors stem from a woman in her thirties in good health.

The chain employs TRBV12-3 or TRBV12-4 and TRBJ1-2; D is unclear. The CDR3 totals 16 residues. Trimming shortened V by 5 bases and J by 2 bases, and 18 bases separated the two germline ends. The CDR3 DNA follows: TGTGCCAGCAGTACGGCGGGTAGGCGAGGGAACTATGGCTACACCTTC. Amino acid sequence: CASSTAGRRGNYGYTF.

Points on this clonotype: A read error may account for a junction end that differs from germline. The chain is built from TRBV20-1 and TRBJ2-5; tentative D call: TRBD1 (6 bases). CDR3 length equals 20 residues. Germline CDR1 DFQATT, CDR2 SNEGSKA (reference sequence). Here the CDR3 reads CSVRDGGGAEQGTDQETQYF. CDR3 DNA sequence: TGCAGTGTTAGAGATGGCGGTGGGGCCGAGCAGGGGACGGACCAAGAGACCCAGTACTTC.

This clonotype was detected a few times. V usage is TRBV28 and J usage is TRBJ1-2; a possible D gene is TRBD1 (5 bases). V shed 5 bases and J shed 3 bases, with 13 bases lying between them. The CDR3 covers 14 residues. Germline lookup yields CDR1 MDHEN and CDR2 SYDVKM. The CDR3 loop reads CASSPRQFYYGYTF. The CDR3 DNA reads as TGTGCCAGCAGTCCAAGACAGTTTTACTATGGCTACACCTTC.

Notes on this clonotype: Possible read error: a much larger clone is one base away. The chain joins TRBV5-5 to TRBJ2-2; TRBD1 aligns across 8 bases. This CDR3 comprises 15 residues. CDR1 is SGHKS, CDR2 YYEKEE, per germline (reference sequence). J lost 10 bases, V lost 4 bases, and 12 bases had no gene match. The CDR3 region has the DNA TGTGCCAGCAGCACTGGGACAGGCGTTTCCGAGGAGCTGTTTTTT. Its translation is CASSTGTGVSEELFF.

The sample holds a few counts of this clonotype. This sequence joins TRBV3-1 and TRBJ1-5; D ambiguous. CDR3 size: 12 residues. With 2 bases removed from V and 7 bases from J, the gap between germline ends came to 6 bases. CDR1 and CDR2 (germline): LGHDT, YNNKEL (reference sequence). The CDR3 is CASSQWGQPQHF. Written as DNA, the CDR3 is TGTGCCAGCAGCCAATGGGGACAGCCCCAGCATTTT.

This clonotype was seen a handful of times. The rearrangement uses TRBV7-2 and TRBJ2-7, with D unclear. The CDR3 runs to 16 residues. Germline CDR1 reads SGHTA; CDR2 reads FQGNSA. Between the trimmed V and J ends, which lost 7 bases and 6 bases, there was a span of 25 bases. The CDR3 region is CASNDLGGRVVGEQYF. The CDR3 region has the DNA TGTGCCAGCAACGACTTGGGCGGCCGGGTGGTTGGCGAGCAGTACTTC.

Ten or more counts support this clonotype. The rearrangement uses TRBV20-1 and TRBJ2-1; 11 bases line up with TRBD2. V trimming: 6 bases; J trimming: 7 bases; junction bases outside the gene matches: 8. The CDR3 loop spans 14 amino acids. Germline V gene data show CDR1 as DFQATT and CDR2 as SNEGSKA (reference sequence). The CDR3: CSASSGGARNEQFF. The CDR3 nucleotides are TGCAGTGCAAGTAGCGGGGGGGCCAGGAATGAGCAGTTCTTC.

The rearrangement links TRBV9 to TRBJ2-5, with 7 bases fitting TRBD2. With V trimmed by 6 bases and J by 2 bases, 10 bases remained unmatched. The CDR3 is made up of 15 amino acids. Germline V gene sequence: CDR1 SGDLS, CDR2 YYNGEE. The chain's CDR3 is CASTAGTTQQETQYF. In nucleotides, the CDR3 is TGTGCCAGCACCGCCGGGACTACTCAACAAGAGACCCAGTACTTC.

A few counts support this clonotype. The rearrangement links TRBV20-1 to TRBJ1-4; D perhaps matches TRBD1 (5 bases). Germline loops: CDR1 DFQATT, CDR2 SNEGSKA (reference sequence). Trimming pared 3 bases from V and 6 bases from J, leaving 11 bases between. The CDR3 has 13 residues. The CDR3 loop is CSASGGLDEKLFF. DNA for the CDR3: TGCAGTGCTAGCGGGGGATTAGATGAAAAACTGTTTTTT.

The sample holds many counts of this clonotype. The chain is built from TRBV2 and TRBJ2-1; D is perhaps TRBD1 (5 bases). Germline V gene sequence: CDR1 SNHLY, CDR2 FYNNEI. V lost 6 bases and J 0 bases, leaving 12 bases between the germline ends. This CDR3 has 15 amino acids. The CDR3, as DNA: TGTGCCAGCAGAGCAGGGCAGAGCTCCTACAATGAGCAGTTCTTC. Translating gives CASRAGQSSYNEQFF.

The V call is TRBV21-1, the J call TRBJ2-1. TRBV21-1 is flagged as a pseudogene. The CDR3 sequence is 15 residues long. The CDR3 reads CASSKVGMVYNEQFF. The CDR3 region has the DNA TGTGCCAGCAGCAAAGTTGGAATGGTCTACAATGAGCAGTTCTTC.

The gene calls are TRBV9 and TRBJ2-5, with 7 positions matching TRBD2. Looked up from germline, CDR1 is SGDLS and CDR2 is YYNGEE. There are 16 residues in the CDR3. V lost 0 bases to trimming and J lost 3 bases; unmatched junction nucleotides: 8. Here the CDR3 DNA reads TGTGCCAGCAGCGTAGCAGCGGGACTTAAGGAAGAGACCCAGTACTTC. This codes for CASSVAAGLKEETQYF.

Note on this clonotype: The junction departs from the called germline gene at one end, perhaps through a read error. The chain joins TRBV5-5 to TRBJ2-5; no reliable D call. Germline-derived CDR1 and CDR2 are SGHKS and YYEKEE (reference sequence). The CDR3 loop spans 12 amino acids. CDR3: CASSFETEAQYF. The CDR3 DNA reads TGTGCCAGCAGCTTCGAGACTGAGGCCCAGTATTTC.

This clonotype appeared a few times. The CDR3 DNA is TGTGCCAGCAGTTACTTTGCTAGCGGTGAGCAGTTCTTC. As protein: CASSYFASGEQFF. The chain employs TRBV6-6 and TRBJ2-1; 7 bases fit TRBD2. The length of the CDR3 is 13 residues. CDR1 MNHNY and CDR2 SVGAGI come from the germline V gene (reference sequence). With 1 base clipped from V and 9 bases from J, the junction kept 3 bases outside the gene matches.